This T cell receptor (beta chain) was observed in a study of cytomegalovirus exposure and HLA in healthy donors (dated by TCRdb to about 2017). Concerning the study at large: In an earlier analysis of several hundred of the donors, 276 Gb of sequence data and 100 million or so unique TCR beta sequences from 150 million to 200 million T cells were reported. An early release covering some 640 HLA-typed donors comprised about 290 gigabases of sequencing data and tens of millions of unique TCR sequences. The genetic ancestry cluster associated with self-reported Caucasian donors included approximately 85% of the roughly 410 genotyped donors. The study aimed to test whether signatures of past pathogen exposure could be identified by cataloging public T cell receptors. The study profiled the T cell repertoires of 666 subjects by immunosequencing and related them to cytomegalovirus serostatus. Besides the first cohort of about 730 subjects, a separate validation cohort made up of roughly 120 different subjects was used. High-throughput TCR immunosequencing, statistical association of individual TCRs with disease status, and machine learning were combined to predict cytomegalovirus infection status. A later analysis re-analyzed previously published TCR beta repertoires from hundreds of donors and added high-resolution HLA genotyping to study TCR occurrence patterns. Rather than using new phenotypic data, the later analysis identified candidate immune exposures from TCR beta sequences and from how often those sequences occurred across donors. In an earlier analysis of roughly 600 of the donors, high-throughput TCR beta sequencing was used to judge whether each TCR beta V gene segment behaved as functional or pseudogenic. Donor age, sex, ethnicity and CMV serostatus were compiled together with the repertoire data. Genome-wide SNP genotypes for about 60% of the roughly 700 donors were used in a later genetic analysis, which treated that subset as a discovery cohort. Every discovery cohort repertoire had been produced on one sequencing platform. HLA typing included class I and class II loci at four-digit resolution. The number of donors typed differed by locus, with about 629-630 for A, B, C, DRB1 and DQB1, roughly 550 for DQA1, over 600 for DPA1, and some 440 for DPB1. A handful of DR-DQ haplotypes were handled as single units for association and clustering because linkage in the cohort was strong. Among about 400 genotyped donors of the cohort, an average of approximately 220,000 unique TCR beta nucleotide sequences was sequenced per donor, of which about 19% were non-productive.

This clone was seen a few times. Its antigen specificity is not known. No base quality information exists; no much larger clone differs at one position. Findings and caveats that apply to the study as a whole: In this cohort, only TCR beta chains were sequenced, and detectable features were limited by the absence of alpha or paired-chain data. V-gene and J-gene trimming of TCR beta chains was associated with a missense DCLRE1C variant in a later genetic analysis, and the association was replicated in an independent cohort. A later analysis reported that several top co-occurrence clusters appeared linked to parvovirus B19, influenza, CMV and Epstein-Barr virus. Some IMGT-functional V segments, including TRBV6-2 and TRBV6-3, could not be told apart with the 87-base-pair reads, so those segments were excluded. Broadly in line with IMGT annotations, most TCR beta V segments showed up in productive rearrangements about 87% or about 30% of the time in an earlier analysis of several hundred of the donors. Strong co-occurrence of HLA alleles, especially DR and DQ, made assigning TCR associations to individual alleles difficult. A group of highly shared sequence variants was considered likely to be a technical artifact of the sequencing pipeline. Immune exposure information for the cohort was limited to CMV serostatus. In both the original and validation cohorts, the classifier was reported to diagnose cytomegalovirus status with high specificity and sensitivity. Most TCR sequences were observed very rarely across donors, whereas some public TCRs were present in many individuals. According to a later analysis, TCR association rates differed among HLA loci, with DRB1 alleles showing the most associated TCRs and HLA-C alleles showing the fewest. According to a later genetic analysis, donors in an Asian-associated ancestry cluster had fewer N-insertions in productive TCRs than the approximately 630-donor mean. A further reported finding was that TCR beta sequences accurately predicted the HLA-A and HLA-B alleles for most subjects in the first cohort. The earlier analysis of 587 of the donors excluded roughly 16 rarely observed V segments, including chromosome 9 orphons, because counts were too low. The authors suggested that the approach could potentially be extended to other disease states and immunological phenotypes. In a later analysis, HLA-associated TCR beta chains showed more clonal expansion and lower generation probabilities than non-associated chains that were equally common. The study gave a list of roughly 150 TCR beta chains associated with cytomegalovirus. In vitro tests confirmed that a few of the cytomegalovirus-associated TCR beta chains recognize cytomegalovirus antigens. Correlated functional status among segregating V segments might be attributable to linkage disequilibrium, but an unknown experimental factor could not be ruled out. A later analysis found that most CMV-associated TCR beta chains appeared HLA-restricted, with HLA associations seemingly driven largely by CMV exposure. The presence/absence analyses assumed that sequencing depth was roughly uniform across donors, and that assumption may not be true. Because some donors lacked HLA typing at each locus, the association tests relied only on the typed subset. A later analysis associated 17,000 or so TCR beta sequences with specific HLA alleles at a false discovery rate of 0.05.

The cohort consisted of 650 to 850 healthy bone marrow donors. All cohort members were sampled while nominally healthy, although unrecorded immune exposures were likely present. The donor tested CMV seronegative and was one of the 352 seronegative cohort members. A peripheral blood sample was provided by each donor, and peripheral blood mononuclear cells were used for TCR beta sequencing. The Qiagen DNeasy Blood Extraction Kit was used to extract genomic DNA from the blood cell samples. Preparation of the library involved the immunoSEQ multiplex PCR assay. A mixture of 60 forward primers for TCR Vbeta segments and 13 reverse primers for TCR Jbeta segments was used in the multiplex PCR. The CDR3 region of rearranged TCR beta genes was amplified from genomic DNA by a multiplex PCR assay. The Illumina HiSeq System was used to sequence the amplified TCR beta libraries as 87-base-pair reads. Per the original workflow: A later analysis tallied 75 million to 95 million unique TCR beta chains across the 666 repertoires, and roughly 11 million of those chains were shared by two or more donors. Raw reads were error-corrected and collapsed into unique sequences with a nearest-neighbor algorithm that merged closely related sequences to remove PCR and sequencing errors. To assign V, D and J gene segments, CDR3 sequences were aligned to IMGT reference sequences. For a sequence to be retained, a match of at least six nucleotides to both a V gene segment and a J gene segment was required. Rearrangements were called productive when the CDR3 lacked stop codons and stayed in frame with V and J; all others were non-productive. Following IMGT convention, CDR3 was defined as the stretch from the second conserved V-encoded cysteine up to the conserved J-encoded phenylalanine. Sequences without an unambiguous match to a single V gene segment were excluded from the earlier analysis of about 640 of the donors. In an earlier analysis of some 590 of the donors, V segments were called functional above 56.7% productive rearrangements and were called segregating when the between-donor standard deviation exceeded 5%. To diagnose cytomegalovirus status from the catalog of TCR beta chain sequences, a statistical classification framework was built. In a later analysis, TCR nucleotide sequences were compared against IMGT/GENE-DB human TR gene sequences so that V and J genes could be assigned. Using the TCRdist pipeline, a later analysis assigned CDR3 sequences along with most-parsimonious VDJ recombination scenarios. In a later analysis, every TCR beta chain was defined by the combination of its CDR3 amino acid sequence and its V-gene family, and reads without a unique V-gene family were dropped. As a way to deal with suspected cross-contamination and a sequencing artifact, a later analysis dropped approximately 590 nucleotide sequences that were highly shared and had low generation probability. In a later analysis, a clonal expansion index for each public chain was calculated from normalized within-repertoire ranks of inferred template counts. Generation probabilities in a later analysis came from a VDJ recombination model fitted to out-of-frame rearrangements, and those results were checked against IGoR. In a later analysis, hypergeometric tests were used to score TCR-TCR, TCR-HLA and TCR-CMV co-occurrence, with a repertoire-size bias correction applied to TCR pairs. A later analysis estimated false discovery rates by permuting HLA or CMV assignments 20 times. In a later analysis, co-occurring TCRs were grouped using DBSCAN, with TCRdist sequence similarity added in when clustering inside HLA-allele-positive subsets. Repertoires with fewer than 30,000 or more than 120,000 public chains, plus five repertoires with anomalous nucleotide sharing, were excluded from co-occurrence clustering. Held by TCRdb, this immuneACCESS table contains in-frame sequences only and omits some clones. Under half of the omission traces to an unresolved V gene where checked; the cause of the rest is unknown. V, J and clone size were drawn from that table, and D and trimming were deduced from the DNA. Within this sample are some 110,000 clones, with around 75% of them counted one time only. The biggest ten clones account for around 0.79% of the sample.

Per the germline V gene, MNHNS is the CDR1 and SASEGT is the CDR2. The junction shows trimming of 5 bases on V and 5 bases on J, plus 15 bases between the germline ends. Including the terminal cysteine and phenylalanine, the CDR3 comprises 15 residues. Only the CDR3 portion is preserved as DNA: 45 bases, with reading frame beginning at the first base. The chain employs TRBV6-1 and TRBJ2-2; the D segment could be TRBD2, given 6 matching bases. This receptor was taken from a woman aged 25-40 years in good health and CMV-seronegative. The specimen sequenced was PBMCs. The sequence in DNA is TGTGCCAGCAGTCCCCGGGCCGGGAGAACCGGGGAGCTGTTTTTT. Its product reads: CASSPRAGRTGELFF.